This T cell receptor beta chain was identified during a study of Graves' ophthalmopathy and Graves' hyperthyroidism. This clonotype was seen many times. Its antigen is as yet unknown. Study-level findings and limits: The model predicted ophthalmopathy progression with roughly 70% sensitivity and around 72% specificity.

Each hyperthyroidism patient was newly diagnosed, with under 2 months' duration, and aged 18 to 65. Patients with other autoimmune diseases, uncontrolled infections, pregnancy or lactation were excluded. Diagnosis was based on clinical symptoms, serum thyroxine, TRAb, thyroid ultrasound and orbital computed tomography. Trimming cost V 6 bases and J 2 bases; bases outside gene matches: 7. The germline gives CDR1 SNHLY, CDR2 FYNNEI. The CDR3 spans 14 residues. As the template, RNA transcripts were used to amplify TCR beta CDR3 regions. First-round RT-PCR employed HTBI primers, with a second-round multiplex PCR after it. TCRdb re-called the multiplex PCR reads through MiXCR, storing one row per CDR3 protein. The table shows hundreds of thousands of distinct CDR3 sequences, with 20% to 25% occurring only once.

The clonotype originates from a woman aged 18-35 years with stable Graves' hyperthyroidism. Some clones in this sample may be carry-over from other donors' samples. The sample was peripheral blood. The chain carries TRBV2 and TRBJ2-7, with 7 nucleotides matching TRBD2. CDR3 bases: TGTGCCAGCAGCCAAGCGGGACCCCCCTACGAGCAGTACTTC. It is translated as CASSQAGPPYEQYF.